The clone carrying this T cell receptor (beta chain) has ten or more counts. Per the germline V gene, CDR1 is SGHRS and CDR2 is YFSETQ. The CDR3 extends over 15 amino acids. V gave up 5 bases and J gave up 2 bases; unmatched junction bases: 7. This specimen belongs to a study of T cells of healthy individuals. TCRdb fed the 5' RACE reads into MiXCR, producing one record per CDR3 protein. The table includes approximately 52,000 distinct CDR3 sequences, 14% to 15% detected once. The chain couples TRBV5-1 to TRBJ2-1; 7 bases fit TRBD1. The clonotype originates from a human donor in good health. The CDR3 region has the DNA TGCGCCAGCAGTCCACAGGGGAACCCCTACAATGAGCAGTTCTTC. This translates into CASSPQGNPYNEQFF.